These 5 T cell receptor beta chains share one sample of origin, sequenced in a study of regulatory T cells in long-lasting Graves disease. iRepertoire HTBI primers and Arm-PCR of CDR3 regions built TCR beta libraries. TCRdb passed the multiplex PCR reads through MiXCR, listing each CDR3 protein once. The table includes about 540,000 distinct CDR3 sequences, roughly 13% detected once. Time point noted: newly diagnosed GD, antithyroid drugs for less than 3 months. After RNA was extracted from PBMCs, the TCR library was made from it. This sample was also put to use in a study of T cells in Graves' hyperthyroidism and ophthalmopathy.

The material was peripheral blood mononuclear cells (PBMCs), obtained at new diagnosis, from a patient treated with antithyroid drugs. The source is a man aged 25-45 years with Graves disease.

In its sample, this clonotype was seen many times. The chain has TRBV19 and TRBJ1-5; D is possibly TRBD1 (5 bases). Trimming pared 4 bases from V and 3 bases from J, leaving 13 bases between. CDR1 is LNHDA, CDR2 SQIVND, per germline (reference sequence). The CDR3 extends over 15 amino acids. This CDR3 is CASSKREGLNQPQHF. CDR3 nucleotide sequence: TGTGCCAGTAGTAAACGAGAGGGGCTCAATCAGCCCCAGCATTTT.

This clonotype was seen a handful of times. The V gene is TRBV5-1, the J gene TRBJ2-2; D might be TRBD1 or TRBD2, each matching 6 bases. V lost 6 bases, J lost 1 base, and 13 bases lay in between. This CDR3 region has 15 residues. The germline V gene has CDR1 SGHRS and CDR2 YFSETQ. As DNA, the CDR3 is TGCGCCAGCACCGGGCGGGGACAGAACACCGGGGAGCTGTTTTTT. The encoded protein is CASTGRGQNTGELFF.

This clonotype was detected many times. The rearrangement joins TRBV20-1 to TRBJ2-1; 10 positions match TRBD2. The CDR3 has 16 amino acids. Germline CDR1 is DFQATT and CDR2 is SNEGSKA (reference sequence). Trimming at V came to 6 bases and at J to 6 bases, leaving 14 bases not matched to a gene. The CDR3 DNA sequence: TGCAGTGCCAATACCCCTAGCGGGAGTCACGGCAATGAGCAGTTCTTC. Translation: CSANTPSGSHGNEQFF.

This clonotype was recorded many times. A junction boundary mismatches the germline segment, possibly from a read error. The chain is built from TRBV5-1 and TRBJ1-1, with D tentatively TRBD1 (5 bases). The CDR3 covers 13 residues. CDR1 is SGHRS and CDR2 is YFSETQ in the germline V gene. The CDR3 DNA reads TGTGCCAGCAGCTTGCAGGGACTCACTGAAGCTTTCTTT. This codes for CASSLQGLTEAFF.

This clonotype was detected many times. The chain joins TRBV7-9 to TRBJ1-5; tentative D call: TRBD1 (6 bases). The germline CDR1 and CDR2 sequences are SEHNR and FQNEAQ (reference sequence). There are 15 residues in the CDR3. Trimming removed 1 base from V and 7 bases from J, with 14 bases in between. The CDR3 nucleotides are TGTGCCAGCAGCTTAGAGGGAGGCAGGGGACAGCCCCAGCATTTT. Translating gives CASSLEGGRGQPQHF.